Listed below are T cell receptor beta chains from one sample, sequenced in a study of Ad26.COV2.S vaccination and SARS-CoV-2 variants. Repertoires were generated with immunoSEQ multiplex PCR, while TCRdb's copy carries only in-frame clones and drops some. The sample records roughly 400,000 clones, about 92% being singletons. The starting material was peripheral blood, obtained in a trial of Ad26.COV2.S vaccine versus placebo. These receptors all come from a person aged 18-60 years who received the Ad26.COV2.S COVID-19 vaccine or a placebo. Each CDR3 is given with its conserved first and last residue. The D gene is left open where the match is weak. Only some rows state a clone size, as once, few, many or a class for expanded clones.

CDR3nt: TGTGCCAGCAGCCAAGTGGTGGGACTAGCGGGGGGTCGGATTGGAGAGACCCAGTACTTC
CDR3aa: CASSQVVGLAGGRIGETQYF
j_gene: TRBJ2-5
abundance: .
d_gene: TRBD2
v_gene: TRBV3-1/TRBV3-2

CDR3nt: TGTGCCAGCTCACCACCAGATTCCGGGGAGCTGTTTTTT
CDR3aa: CASSPPDSGELFF
j_gene: TRBJ2-2
abundance: .
d_gene: .
v_gene: TRBV18

CDR3nt: TGTGCCAGTAGTATCGACAGGGTTAGCACCGGGGAGCTGTTTTTT
CDR3aa: CASSIDRVSTGELFF
j_gene: TRBJ2-2
abundance: .
d_gene: TRBD1
v_gene: TRBV19

CDR3nt: TGTGCCAGCTCACCACTGGAAACTGGGGCCAACGTCCTGACTTTC
CDR3aa: CASSPLETGANVLTF
j_gene: TRBJ2-6
abundance: .
d_gene: .
v_gene: TRBV18

CDR3nt: TGCGCCAGCAGCTTTGGTGGCGAGGACATTCAGTACTTC
CDR3aa: CASSFGGEDIQYF
j_gene: TRBJ2-4
abundance: .
d_gene: .
v_gene: TRBV5-1

CDR3nt: TGTGCCAGCAGCCCCAAAGCCAGGGGGCAGAACTATGGCTACACCTTC
CDR3aa: CASSPKARGQNYGYTF
j_gene: TRBJ1-2
abundance: .
d_gene: TRBD1
v_gene: TRBV11-2

CDR3nt: TGTGCCTGGAATATGGTGGGGACGGATGGCTACACCTTC
CDR3aa: CAWNMVGTDGYTF
j_gene: TRBJ1-2
abundance: .
d_gene: .
v_gene: TRBV30

CDR3nt: TGTGCCAGCAGTTTCAGCGTGTTAAACTCCTACAATGAGCAGTTCTTC
CDR3aa: CASSFSVLNSYNEQFF
j_gene: TRBJ2-1
abundance: .
d_gene: .
v_gene: TRBV27

CDR3nt: TGTGCCAGCAGTGACCGGGACAGTGGTATCGGTACTGAAGCTTTCTTT
CDR3aa: CASSDRDSGIGTEAFF
j_gene: TRBJ1-1
abundance: .
d_gene: TRBD1
v_gene: TRBV6-1

CDR3nt: TGTGCCAGCAGCTTAGTCCCGGGGAGCCCTGGGGAGCTGTTTTTT
CDR3aa: CASSLVPGSPGELFF
j_gene: TRBJ2-2
abundance: .
d_gene: .
v_gene: TRBV7-2

CDR3nt: TGTGCCAGCAGCCCCCGTGGTCGGTACAATGAGCAGTTCTTC
CDR3aa: CASSPRGRYNEQFF
j_gene: TRBJ2-1
abundance: few
d_gene: .
v_gene: TRBV7-2

CDR3nt: TGTGCCAGCAACTTAGCGGCGGGGACCACAGATACGCAGTATTTT
CDR3aa: CASNLAAGTTDTQYF
j_gene: TRBJ2-3
abundance: .
d_gene: .
v_gene: TRBV5-4

CDR3nt: TGTGCCAGCGCCCCCGGCTATAGCAATCAGCCCCAGCATTTT
CDR3aa: CASAPGYSNQPQHF
j_gene: TRBJ1-5
abundance: .
d_gene: .
v_gene: TRBV6-5

CDR3nt: TGTGCCATCAGTGATGAACGGGAGGAGACCCAGTACTTC
CDR3aa: CAISDEREETQYF
j_gene: TRBJ2-5
abundance: .
d_gene: .
v_gene: TRBV10-3

CDR3nt: TGTGCCAGCAGTGACTCGGGGACAGGGGGCAATGAGCAGTTCTTC
CDR3aa: CASSDSGTGGNEQFF
j_gene: TRBJ2-1
abundance: .
d_gene: TRBD1
v_gene: TRBV6-4

CDR3nt: TGTGCCATCAGTGAGTCATTGGATTCAACCGAATACTACGAGCAGTACTTC
CDR3aa: CAISESLDSTEYYEQYF
j_gene: TRBJ2-7
abundance: .
d_gene: .
v_gene: TRBV10-3

CDR3nt: TGTGCCAGCAGCGCGGTTGGACAGGGAAGGGATACGCAGTATTTT
CDR3aa: CASSAVGQGRDTQYF
j_gene: TRBJ2-3
abundance: .
d_gene: TRBD1
v_gene: TRBV9

CDR3nt: TGCGCCAGCAGCATTGTCCCGGGACCGTTGGGTAGTGATGAGCAGTTCTTC
CDR3aa: CASSIVPGPLGSDEQFF
j_gene: TRBJ2-1
abundance: .
d_gene: .
v_gene: TRBV5-1

CDR3nt: TGTGCCACCAGTGATCCAGACAGGGGTGGGAAACAGTACTTC
CDR3aa: CATSDPDRGGKQYF
j_gene: TRBJ2-7
abundance: .
d_gene: TRBD1
v_gene: TRBV24-1

CDR3nt: TGTGCCAGCAGCTTTATACGGGATGAAAAACTGTTTTTT
CDR3aa: CASSFIRDEKLFF
j_gene: TRBJ1-4
abundance: .
d_gene: .
v_gene: TRBV11-2

CDR3nt: TGTGCCAGCAGCCCTAATACCGGGGAGCTGTTTTTT
CDR3aa: CASSPNTGELFF
j_gene: TRBJ2-2
abundance: .
d_gene: .
v_gene: TRBV7-9

CDR3nt: TGTGCCAGCAGTTACTCGGCAGGGGGTGGCTATGGCTACACCTTC
CDR3aa: CASSYSAGGGYGYTF
j_gene: TRBJ1-2
abundance: .
d_gene: TRBD1
v_gene: TRBV6-5

CDR3nt: TGCGCCAGCAGCTTGGCCGGGGGGGCTATGTTGAATGAGCAGTTCTTC
CDR3aa: CASSLAGGAMLNEQFF
j_gene: TRBJ2-1
abundance: .
d_gene: TRBD2
v_gene: TRBV5-1

CDR3nt: TGTGCCAGTAGGAACGACAGGAACACTGAAGCTTTCTTT
CDR3aa: CASRNDRNTEAFF
j_gene: TRBJ1-1
abundance: .
d_gene: .
v_gene: TRBV19

CDR3nt: TGTGCCAGTAGTCCATGGACAGGGCAAAACACCGGGGAGCTGTTTTTT
CDR3aa: CASSPWTGQNTGELFF
j_gene: TRBJ2-2
abundance: .
d_gene: TRBD1
v_gene: TRBV19

CDR3nt: TGTGCCTGGGGGACAGGGTCCGGGATTGCTTTCTTT
CDR3aa: CAWGTGSGIAFF
j_gene: TRBJ1-1
abundance: .
d_gene: TRBD1
v_gene: TRBV30

CDR3nt: TGTGCCAGCAGTCCGGATCAGCCCCAGCATTTT
CDR3aa: CASSPDQPQHF
j_gene: TRBJ1-5
abundance: .
d_gene: .
v_gene: TRBV28

CDR3nt: TGTGCCAGCAGCCAAGGCTTTTTGGCAGGGGGCCACCTCTCACCCCTCCACTTT
CDR3aa: CASSQGFLAGGHLSPLHF
j_gene: TRBJ1-6
abundance: .
d_gene: TRBD1
v_gene: TRBV14

CDR3nt: TGTGCTAGTGGTTTGGTAAATAGGGGGATGAACACTGAAGCTTTCTTT
CDR3aa: CASGLVNRGMNTEAFF
j_gene: TRBJ1-1
abundance: .
d_gene: .
v_gene: TRBV12-5

CDR3nt: TGTGCCAGCTCTCTCTTTGGGGGACCGGGCTCCTACGAGCAGTACTTC
CDR3aa: CASSLFGGPGSYEQYF
j_gene: TRBJ2-7
abundance: .
d_gene: .
v_gene: TRBV18

CDR3nt: TGTGCCAGCAGTTTCCCGACTAGCGGGGGGCTTAACACCGGGGAGCTGTTTTTT
CDR3aa: CASSFPTSGGLNTGELFF
j_gene: TRBJ2-2
abundance: .
d_gene: TRBD2
v_gene: TRBV28

CDR3nt: TGTGCCACCAGCAGAGAGAGAGCCAGGGTTTCACCCCTCCACTTT
CDR3aa: CATSRERARVSPLHF
j_gene: TRBJ1-6
abundance: .
d_gene: .
v_gene: TRBV15

CDR3nt: TGTGCCAGCAGTTCTATCGGGGGTATTACTCGGTACACCTTC
CDR3aa: CASSSIGGITRYTF
j_gene: TRBJ1-2
abundance: .
d_gene: .
v_gene: TRBV28

CDR3nt: TGCGCCAGCAGCCGAGGACGACAGGGGGGTAATTCACCCCTCCACTTT
CDR3aa: CASSRGRQGGNSPLHF
j_gene: TRBJ1-6
abundance: .
d_gene: TRBD1
v_gene: TRBV4-3

CDR3nt: TGTGCCAGCAGCCGCGGGACGGAGAATGAAAAACTGTTTTTT
CDR3aa: CASSRGTENEKLFF
j_gene: TRBJ1-4
abundance: .
d_gene: .
v_gene: TRBV5-5

CDR3nt: TGCGCCAGCAGCCCGGGACTAGCGGGGGGAAGGGAGACCCAGTACTTC
CDR3aa: CASSPGLAGGRETQYF
j_gene: TRBJ2-5
abundance: once
d_gene: TRBD2
v_gene: TRBV4-1

CDR3nt: TGTGCCAGCGCTCCACCGACAGGCTATGGCTACACCTTC
CDR3aa: CASAPPTGYGYTF
j_gene: TRBJ1-2
abundance: once
d_gene: .
v_gene: TRBV18

CDR3nt: TGCGCCAGCAGCCAAGATCCGACAGGGGTTACCTACGAGCAGTACTTC
CDR3aa: CASSQDPTGVTYEQYF
j_gene: TRBJ2-7
abundance: .
d_gene: TRBD1
v_gene: TRBV4-3

CDR3nt: TGTGCCTGGAGAAAGACTACATTAATCTCCTACGAGCAGTACTTC
CDR3aa: CAWRKTTLISYEQYF
j_gene: TRBJ2-7
abundance: .
d_gene: .
v_gene: TRBV30

CDR3nt: TGTGCCAGCAGCTTAGGCGGGGGCTACGAGCAGTACTTC
CDR3aa: CASSLGGGYEQYF
j_gene: TRBJ2-7
abundance: .
d_gene: TRBD2
v_gene: TRBV11-3

CDR3nt: TGTGCCAGCAGCATAGACTCTCCCTACGAGCAGTACTTC
CDR3aa: CASSIDSPYEQYF
j_gene: TRBJ2-7
abundance: .
d_gene: .
v_gene: TRBV5-6

CDR3nt: TGTGCCAGCAGTTACCCTGGGTTGGGGAACAATGAGCAGTTCTTC
CDR3aa: CASSYPGLGNNEQFF
j_gene: TRBJ2-1
abundance: .
d_gene: .
v_gene: TRBV6-2/TRBV6-3

CDR3nt: TGTGCCAGCAGCTTAATAAACCAGCCCCAGCATTTT
CDR3aa: CASSLINQPQHF
j_gene: TRBJ1-5
abundance: .
d_gene: .
v_gene: TRBV13

CDR3nt: TGTGCCAGCGCATTCGGGCAGGGGCACTATGGCTACACCTTC
CDR3aa: CASAFGQGHYGYTF
j_gene: TRBJ1-2
abundance: .
d_gene: .
v_gene: TRBV28

CDR3nt: TGTGCCAGCAGCTTGGGCCAGGGAGGTCAGCCCCAGCATTTT
CDR3aa: CASSLGQGGQPQHF
j_gene: TRBJ1-5
abundance: .
d_gene: .
v_gene: TRBV5-5

CDR3nt: TGTGCCTGGAGAACGGGGGGCCCCACAGATACGCAGTATTTT
CDR3aa: CAWRTGGPTDTQYF
j_gene: TRBJ2-3
abundance: .
d_gene: .
v_gene: TRBV30

CDR3nt: TGTGCCAGCAGCTTGGATGTTTATAGGACAGGGGGTAAGTCCCAGCATTTT
CDR3aa: CASSLDVYRTGGKSQHF
j_gene: TRBJ1-5
abundance: .
d_gene: TRBD1
v_gene: TRBV5-8